These T cell receptor beta chains were read from a single sample in a study of T cells in Graves' hyperthyroidism and ophthalmopathy. TCRdb ran MiXCR on the multiplex PCR reads and lists one entry per CDR3 protein. In the table there are over 250,000 distinct CDR3 sequences, approximately 23% of which are singletons. Sequenced input: blood. These receptors were collected from a man aged 25 to 40 with Graves' ophthalmopathy. The CDR3 runs from the conserved cysteine through the conserved F or W. The order of the fields is J gene, clone size, V gene, D gene, CDR3 length, CDR3 protein, CDR3 DNA. D genes are given only for firm matches. Rows give clone size only sometimes, using once, few, many, or a class for an expanded clone.

J gene: TRBJ1-2
clone size: .
V gene: TRBV6-1
D gene: .
CDR3 length: 13
CDR3 protein: CASSDNLSRGYTF
CDR3 DNA: TGTGCCAGCAGTGATAACCTCAGCAGGGGCTACACCTTC

J gene: TRBJ1-2
clone size: few
V gene: TRBV11-2
D gene: .
CDR3 length: 12
CDR3 protein: CASTQGDYGYTF
CDR3 DNA: TGTGCCAGCACCCAGGGTGACTATGGCTACACCTTC

J gene: TRBJ2-7
clone size: .
V gene: TRBV6-6
D gene: .
CDR3 length: 13
CDR3 protein: CASSYEPPYEQYF
CDR3 DNA: TGTGCCAGCAGTTACGAGCCACCCTACGAGCAGTACTTC

J gene: TRBJ2-1
clone size: .
V gene: TRBV5-5
D gene: .
CDR3 length: 13
CDR3 protein: CASSLGYYNEQFF
CDR3 DNA: TGTGCCAGCAGCTTGGGATACTACAATGAGCAGTTCTTC

J gene: TRBJ2-7
clone size: .
V gene: TRBV2
D gene: .
CDR3 length: 12
CDR3 protein: CASTGSPYEQYF
CDR3 DNA: TGTGCCAGCACCGGGAGCCCCTACGAGCAGTACTTC

J gene: TRBJ1-1
clone size: many
V gene: TRBV30
D gene: .
CDR3 length: 12
CDR3 protein: CAWTGSGVEAFF
CDR3 DNA: TGTGCCTGGACCGGTTCAGGAGTTGAAGCTTTCTTT

J gene: TRBJ2-1
clone size: many
V gene: TRBV11-2
D gene: TRBD2
CDR3 length: 17
CDR3 protein: CASSHGGGQGSLNEQFF
CDR3 DNA: TGTGCCAGCAGCCACGGGGGGGGGCAGGGAAGTTTGAATGAGCAGTTCTTC

J gene: TRBJ2-7
clone size: .
V gene: TRBV28
D gene: TRBD1
CDR3 length: 16
CDR3 protein: CASSLFGTGLSYEQYF
CDR3 DNA: TGTGCCAGCAGTTTATTCGGGACAGGCCTCTCCTACGAGCAGTACTTC

J gene: TRBJ1-5
clone size: .
V gene: TRBV19
D gene: .
CDR3 length: 13
CDR3 protein: CASSIQVNQPQHF
CDR3 DNA: TGTGCCAGTAGTATACAGGTGAATCAGCCCCAGCATTTT

J gene: TRBJ2-2
clone size: .
V gene: TRBV7-9
D gene: .
CDR3 length: 15
CDR3 protein: CASGIRADGTGELFF
CDR3 DNA: TGTGCCAGCGGGATCAGGGCGGATGGCACCGGGGAGCTGTTTTTT

J gene: TRBJ1-2
clone size: once
V gene: TRBV29-1
D gene: TRBD1
CDR3 length: 12
CDR3 protein: CSAGDSFGGYTF
CDR3 DNA: TGCAGCGCCGGGGACAGCTTCGGGGGCTACACCTTC

J gene: TRBJ1-4
clone size: .
V gene: TRBV7-8
D gene: .
CDR3 length: 14
CDR3 protein: CASSFTRESEKLFF
CDR3 DNA: TGTGCCAGCAGCTTTACAAGAGAGTCTGAAAAACTGTTTTTT

J gene: TRBJ2-2
clone size: few
V gene: TRBV7-2
D gene: .
CDR3 length: 15
CDR3 protein: CASSLERQFTGELFF
CDR3 DNA: TGTGCCAGCAGCTTAGAGCGGCAATTCACCGGGGAGCTGTTTTTT

J gene: TRBJ2-3
clone size: many
V gene: TRBV12-5
D gene: TRBD2
CDR3 length: 17
CDR3 protein: CASGPAIAGYRTDTQYF
CDR3 DNA: TGTGCTAGTGGTCCCGCGATAGCGGGGTACCGCACAGATACGCAGTATTTT

J gene: TRBJ1-1
clone size: many
V gene: TRBV9
D gene: .
CDR3 length: 14
CDR3 protein: CASSVALGNTEAFF
CDR3 DNA: TGTGCCAGCAGCGTAGCTCTTGGGAACACTGAAGCTTTCTTT

J gene: TRBJ2-1
clone size: many
V gene: TRBV18
D gene: .
CDR3 length: 10
CDR3 protein: CASRQNEQFF
CDR3 DNA: TGTGCCAGCCGACAGAATGAGCAGTTCTTC

J gene: TRBJ2-3
clone size: .
V gene: TRBV6-1
D gene: .
CDR3 length: 16
CDR3 protein: CASSEVAGYYADTQYF
CDR3 DNA: TGTGCCAGCAGTGAGGTTGCAGGGTACTACGCAGATACGCAGTATTTT

J gene: TRBJ2-2
clone size: .
V gene: TRBV20-1
D gene: .
CDR3 length: 14
CDR3 protein: CSASSQGYTGELFF
CDR3 DNA: TGCAGTGCTAGCAGCCAGGGCTACACCGGGGAGCTGTTTTTT

J gene: TRBJ2-1
clone size: few
V gene: TRBV30
D gene: .
CDR3 length: 16
CDR3 protein: CAWSAPEGQRLNEQFF
CDR3 DNA: TGTGCCTGGAGTGCCCCCGAGGGGCAGCGGTTGAATGAGCAGTTCTTC

J gene: TRBJ2-1
clone size: few
V gene: TRBV5-1
D gene: TRBD2
CDR3 length: 13
CDR3 protein: CASSLEPEGLGFF
CDR3 DNA: TGCGCCAGCAGCTTGGAGCCGGAGGGACTAGGGTTCTTC

J gene: TRBJ1-1
clone size: many
V gene: TRBV2
D gene: TRBD1
CDR3 length: 15
CDR3 protein: CATLLQGGGRTEAFF
CDR3 DNA: TGTGCCACCCTATTACAGGGGGGAGGGAGAACTGAAGCTTTCTTT

J gene: TRBJ2-1
clone size: .
V gene: TRBV30
D gene: TRBD2
CDR3 length: 16
CDR3 protein: CAWRPITSGSHNEQFF
CDR3 DNA: TGTGCCTGGAGGCCAATCACTAGCGGATCTCACAATGAGCAGTTCTTC

J gene: TRBJ2-7
clone size: few
V gene: TRBV18
D gene: .
CDR3 length: 14
CDR3 protein: CASSPEGRYHEQYF
CDR3 DNA: TGTGCCAGCTCACCTGAGGGACGCTACCACGAGCAGTACTTC

J gene: TRBJ2-7
clone size: few
V gene: TRBV19
D gene: .
CDR3 length: 13
CDR3 protein: CASSQDGTYEQYF
CDR3 DNA: TGTGCCAGTAGCCAGGACGGGACCTACGAGCAGTACTTC

J gene: TRBJ2-4
clone size: .
V gene: TRBV2
D gene: TRBD2
CDR3 length: 15
CDR3 protein: CASNPVTSGRGIQYF
CDR3 DNA: TGTGCCAGTAACCCCGTGACTAGCGGGAGAGGCATTCAGTACTTC